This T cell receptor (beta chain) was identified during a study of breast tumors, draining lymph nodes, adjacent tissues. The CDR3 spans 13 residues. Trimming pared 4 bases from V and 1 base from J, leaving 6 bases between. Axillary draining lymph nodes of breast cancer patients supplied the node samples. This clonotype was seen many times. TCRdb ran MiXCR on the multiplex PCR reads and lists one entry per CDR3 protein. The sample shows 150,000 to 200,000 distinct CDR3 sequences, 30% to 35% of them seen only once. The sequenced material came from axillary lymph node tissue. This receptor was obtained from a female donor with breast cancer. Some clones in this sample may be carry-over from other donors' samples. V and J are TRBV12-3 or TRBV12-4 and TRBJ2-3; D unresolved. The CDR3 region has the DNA TGTGCCAGCAGTTCCAGCCGCACAGATACGCAGTATTTT. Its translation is CASSSSRTDTQYF.